The clone carrying this T cell receptor (beta chain) was counted a single time. The sample belongs to a study of pediatric ulcerative colitis. Across the study: Most patients had pancolitis, and two had left-sided colitis.

Sequencing depth was up to 500,000 reads per sample. Only in-frame clones appear in the TCRdb table, and some are missing; sequencing was by immunoSEQ multiplex PCR. The repertoire holds 25,000 to 35,000 clones, with around 82% as singletons. Trimming removed 3 bases from V and 5 bases from J; junction bases left unmatched: 8. Germline V gives CDR1 SGHTA, CDR2 FQGNSA. The CDR3 is 15 amino acids. This clonotype originated in a boy aged 5-17 years with severe ulcerative colitis. What was sequenced was blood. The rearrangement uses TRBV7-2 and TRBJ1-1; TRBD1 matches 8 bases. CDR3 residues: CASSLPQGALTEAFF. CDR3 bases: TGTGCCAGCAGCTTGCCCCAGGGGGCGCTAACTGAAGCTTTCTTT.